These T cell receptor beta chains were read from a single sample in a study of glioma-infiltrating T cells. Using its own MiXCR run on the multiplex PCR reads, TCRdb lists one record per CDR3 protein. The sample contains about 140,000 distinct CDR3 sequences, 30% to 40% of which appear only once. Sample: glioma tissue, nonneoplastic brain tissue, or PBMCs (not recorded which). These TCRs come from a human donor with low-grade glioma or glioblastoma, undergoing nonglioma brain surgery, or in good health (not recorded which). Each CDR3 is given with its conserved first and last residue. A D gene is named only where the DNA matches it firmly. Size values are once, few and many counts, or a class for expanded clones, and some rows have none.

d_call: TRBD2; v_call: TRBV6-1; j_call: TRBJ2-3; clone_size: many; cdr3_nt: TGTGCCAGCAGAATATCGGGACTAGCGGAGTCGGATACGCAGTATTTT; cdr3_aa: CASRISGLAESDTQYF
d_call: -; v_call: TRBV25-1; j_call: TRBJ1-2; clone_size: few; cdr3_nt: TGTGCCAGCAGTGAATCGCGCGGCTACACCTTC; cdr3_aa: CASSESRGYTF
d_call: -; v_call: TRBV20-1; j_call: TRBJ2-3; clone_size: -; cdr3_nt: TGCAGTGCTGGGGGACTTACCACAGATACGCAGTATTTT; cdr3_aa: CSAGGLTTDTQYF
d_call: TRBD2; v_call: TRBV10-3; j_call: TRBJ2-5; clone_size: few; cdr3_nt: TGTGCCAGCAGTGACCTGGCTAGCGGGTCCCAAGAGACCCAGTACTTC; cdr3_aa: CASSDLASGSQETQYF
d_call: TRBD1; v_call: TRBV27; j_call: TRBJ1-5; clone_size: few; cdr3_nt: TGTGCCAGCGCTGACAGGGCCGATCAGCCCCAGCATTTT; cdr3_aa: CASADRADQPQHF
d_call: -; v_call: TRBV27; j_call: TRBJ1-4; clone_size: -; cdr3_nt: TGTGCCAGCAGTACCCGGGACGGCAGCGAAAAACTGTTTTTT; cdr3_aa: CASSTRDGSEKLFF
d_call: -; v_call: TRBV6-5; j_call: TRBJ1-3; clone_size: -; cdr3_nt: TGTGCCAGCATCCCTAGGGCTTCAGGAAACACCATATATTTT; cdr3_aa: CASIPRASGNTIYF
d_call: -; v_call: TRBV27; j_call: TRBJ2-7; clone_size: -; cdr3_nt: TGTGCCAGCAGTTTATCGGTTGGTACTAGCTCCTACGAGCAGTACTTC; cdr3_aa: CASSLSVGTSSYEQYF
d_call: TRBD2; v_call: TRBV3-1; j_call: TRBJ2-3; clone_size: -; cdr3_nt: TGTGCCAGCAGCGGCCTTGGGACTAGCCGCACAGATACGCAGTATTTT; cdr3_aa: CASSGLGTSRTDTQYF
d_call: TRBD2; v_call: TRBV3-1; j_call: TRBJ2-7; clone_size: -; cdr3_nt: TGTGCCAGCAGCCCCTCGACTAGCGGCACCTACGAGCAGTACTTC; cdr3_aa: CASSPSTSGTYEQYF